This entry lists 5 T cell receptor beta chains sequenced from one sample in a study of identical twins. TCRdb reanalysed the 5' RACE reads using MiXCR and keeps one entry per CDR3 protein. The sample holds 200,000 to 250,000 distinct CDR3 sequences; roughly 10% are singletons and the top ten take roughly 10%. Material for sequencing was memory T cells sorted from blood. Receptor source: a man in his fifties or sixties in good health.

In the case of this clonotype: This sequence may be a read error, since a much larger clone differs from it by one base. The rearrangement links TRBV30 to TRBJ2-2; 7 positions match TRBD1. The germline CDR1 and CDR2 sequences are GTSNPN and SVGIG (reference sequence). This CDR3 is 18 amino acids long. In nucleotides, the CDR3 is TGTGCCTGGAGTCCCTTTGGGGTGAGGGGGCGGAACACCGGGGAGCTGTTATTT. As protein: CAWSPFGVRGRNTGELLF.

There are a few counts of this clonotype. V and J are TRBV5-1 and TRBJ2-2, with TRBD2 matching over 8 bases. The CDR3 is made up of 16 amino acids. Germline V CDR1 and CDR2: SGHRS, YFSETQ. The V gene end was trimmed by 1 base and the J gene end by 7 bases; junction bases not matched to a gene: 9. The DNA for the CDR3 is TGCGCCAGCAGCTTGTCCCAGCGGGGGTCCCGCGGGGAGCTGTTTTTT. Translated, it gives CASSLSQRGSRGELFF.

This clonotype turned up a few times. The chain combines TRBV6-5 with TRBJ1-2; possible D gene TRBD1, 5 bases. Germline lookup yields CDR1 MNHEY and CDR2 SVGAGI. This CDR3 contains 15 residues. V gave up 0 bases and J gave up 8 bases, with 16 bases separating them. CDR3 sequence (DNA): TGTGCCAGCAGTTACTCGAATCTACAGGCTGGCGGCTACACCTTC. It encodes CASSYSNLQAGGYTF.

This clonotype was seen only a few times. V usage is TRBV5-1 and J usage is TRBJ2-2, with D perhaps matching TRBD2 (6 bases). CDR3 length equals 17 residues. V shed 4 bases and J shed 3 bases, with 19 bases lying between them. In germline, CDR1 is SGHRS, CDR2 YFSETQ. Here the CDR3 DNA reads TGCGCCAGCAGCACCGGAGGGTCGGGTCCATACACCGGGGAGCTGTTTTTT. Amino acid sequence: CASSTGGSGPYTGELFF.

This clonotype was recorded a few times. This chain links TRBV11-1 with TRBJ2-1; 11 bases are a match to TRBD2. V dropped 4 bases and J dropped 12; count of bases not matched to a gene: 8. The CDR3 has 14 amino acids. In germline, CDR1 is SGHAT, CDR2 FQDESV (reference sequence). The CDR3 region is CASSSPGLAVRQFF. The DNA for the CDR3 is TGTGCCAGCAGCTCACCGGGACTAGCGGTTCGGCAGTTCTTC. Full variable domain (remainder filled in from reference TRBV11-1 and TRBJ2-1): EAEVAQSPRYKITEKSQAVAFWCDPISGHATLYWYRQILGQGPELLVQFQDESVVDDSQLPKDRFSAERLKGVDSTLKIQPAELGDSAMYLCASSSPGLAVRQFFGPGTRLTVL.